This T cell receptor (beta chain) was retrieved from a study of blood T cell repertoires in COVID-19. Turning to the study itself: Samples representing acute and convalescent COVID-19 were sourced from the United States, Italy and Spain. The cDNA or gDNA used as material had been derived from T cells, B-cell-depleted T cells, or PBMCs.

Authors' methods: Reference gene primer amplification gave estimated nucleated cell counts. Here immunoSEQ multiplex PCR was the method, and the copy in TCRdb shows in-frame clones only, minus some. The V and J calls and clone size are taken from that table; D and trimming were inferred from the DNA. The table lists some 180,000 clones, more than 75% of them singletons, with 5% to 6.5% in the top ten. The V gene's germline CDR1 is MNHNY and CDR2 SVGAGI (reference sequence). The junction had 9 bases not matched to a gene; V was cut back by 7 bases and J by 2 bases. CDR3 length: 15 residues. In its sample, this clone was seen a few times.

The sample was peripheral blood. The sequence derives from a man in his forties or fifties with active or convalescent COVID-19. The chain combines TRBV6-6 with TRBJ2-3; 7 bases agree with TRBD2. The CDR3 protein is CASNDPGLPTDTQYF. For the CDR3, the DNA is TGTGCCAGCAATGACCCGGGACTACCCACAGATACGCAGTATTTT.